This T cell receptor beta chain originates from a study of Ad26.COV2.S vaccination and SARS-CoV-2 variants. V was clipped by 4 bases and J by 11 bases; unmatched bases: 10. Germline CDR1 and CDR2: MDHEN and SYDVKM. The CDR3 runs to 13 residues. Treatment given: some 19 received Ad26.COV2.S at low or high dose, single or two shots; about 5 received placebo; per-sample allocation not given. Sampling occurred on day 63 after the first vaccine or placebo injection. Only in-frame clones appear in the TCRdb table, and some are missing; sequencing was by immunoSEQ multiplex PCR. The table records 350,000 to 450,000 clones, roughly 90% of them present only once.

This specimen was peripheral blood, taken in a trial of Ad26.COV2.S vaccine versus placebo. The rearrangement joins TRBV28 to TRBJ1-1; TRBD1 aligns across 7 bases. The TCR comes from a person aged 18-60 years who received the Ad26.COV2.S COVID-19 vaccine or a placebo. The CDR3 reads CASSSNTGEGAFF. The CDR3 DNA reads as TGTGCCAGCAGTTCCAACACAGGGGAGGGGGCTTTCTTT.